This TCR beta chain originates from a study of T cell responses to AZD1222 COVID-19 vaccine. Profiled with immunoSEQ multiplex PCR; TCRdb holds only in-frame clones, not every one. The data contain 30,000 to 35,000 clones, roughly nine tenths of them singletons. Study conclusions and caveats: The study identified only six AZD1222 recipients as seropositive at baseline. White British people made up most donors, females outnumbered males, and clonal diversity was possibly underestimated.

Germline V gene lookup returns CDR1 SGHDN and CDR2 FVKESK. With V trimmed by 3 bases and J by 7 bases, 9 bases remained unmatched. The CDR3 totals 16 residues. On this clone: The antigen is unknown.

This chain links TRBV14 with TRBJ1-6; the match to TRBD1 covers 7 bases. Sequencing used peripheral blood, obtained on day 0 of AZD1222 vaccination. This clonotype was obtained from an adult in good health. The CDR3 nucleotides read TGTGCCAGCAGCCACCGGACGACAGGGCGCAATTCACCCCTCCACTTT. Protein product: CASSHRTTGRNSPLHF. Variable domain in full (rest from reference TRBV14 and TRBJ1-6): EAGVTQFPSHSVIEKGQTVTLRCDPISGHDNLYWYRRVMGKEIKFLLHFVKESKQDESGMPNNRFLAERTGGTYSTLKVQPAELEDSGVYFCASSHRTTGRNSPLHFGNGTRLTVT.